This T cell receptor beta chain originates from a study of identical twins. Findings and caveats of the study: The degree of excess twin sharing was weaker in beta out-of-frame sequences.

A word on this clonotype: Its cognate antigen is unknown.

Germline CDR1 and CDR2: KGHDR and SFDVKD. The CDR3 has 19 residues. The ends lost 5 bases at V and 2 bases at J; junction bases unmatched: 12. One entry per CDR3 protein, called by TCRdb with MiXCR from the 5' RACE reads. The sample has about 290,000 distinct CDR3 sequences; roughly 9.7% are singletons. The data also belong to a second study, concerning yellow fever vaccine responses in identical twins.

The V and J genes are TRBV24-1 and TRBJ2-1, with 12 bases matching TRBD2. The sample comprised CD8+ T cells sorted from blood. This receptor was identified in a woman aged 18 to 35 in good health. This chain's CDR3 is CATSVQGLAGHPTYNEQFF. The CDR3 DNA reads TGTGCCACCAGTGTTCAGGGACTAGCGGGTCACCCCACCTACAATGAGCAGTTCTTC.